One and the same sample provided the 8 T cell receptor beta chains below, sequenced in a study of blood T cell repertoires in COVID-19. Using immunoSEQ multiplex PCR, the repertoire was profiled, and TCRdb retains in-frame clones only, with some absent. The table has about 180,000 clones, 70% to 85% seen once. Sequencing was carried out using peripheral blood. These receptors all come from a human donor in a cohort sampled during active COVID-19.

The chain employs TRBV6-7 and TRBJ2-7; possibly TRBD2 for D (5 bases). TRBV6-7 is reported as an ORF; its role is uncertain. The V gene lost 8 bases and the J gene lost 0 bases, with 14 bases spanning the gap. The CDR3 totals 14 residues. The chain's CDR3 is CASPPPGSSYEQYF. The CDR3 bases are TGTGCCAGCCCCCCCCCGGGGAGCTCCTACGAGCAGTACTTC.

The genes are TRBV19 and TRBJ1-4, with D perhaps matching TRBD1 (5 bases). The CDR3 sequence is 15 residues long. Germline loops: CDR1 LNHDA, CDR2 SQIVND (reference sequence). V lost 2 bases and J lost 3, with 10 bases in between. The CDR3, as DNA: TGTGCCAGTAGTATAAACAGGAGCTCTAATGAAAAACTGTTTTTT. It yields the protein CASSINRSSNEKLFF.

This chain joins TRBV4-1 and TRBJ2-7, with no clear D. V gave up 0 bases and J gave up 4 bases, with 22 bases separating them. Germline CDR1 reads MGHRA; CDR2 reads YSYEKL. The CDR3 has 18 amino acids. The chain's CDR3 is CASSQERSRSQVTYEQYF. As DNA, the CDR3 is TGCGCCAGCAGCCAAGAACGCTCCCGGTCGCAGGTAACTTACGAGCAGTACTTC.

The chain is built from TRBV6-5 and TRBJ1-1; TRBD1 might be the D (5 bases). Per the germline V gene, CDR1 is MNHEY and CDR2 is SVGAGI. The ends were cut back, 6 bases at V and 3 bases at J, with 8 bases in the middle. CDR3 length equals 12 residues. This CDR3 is CASSRVDTEAFF. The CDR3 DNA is TGTGCCAGCAGCAGGGTGGACACTGAAGCTTTCTTT.

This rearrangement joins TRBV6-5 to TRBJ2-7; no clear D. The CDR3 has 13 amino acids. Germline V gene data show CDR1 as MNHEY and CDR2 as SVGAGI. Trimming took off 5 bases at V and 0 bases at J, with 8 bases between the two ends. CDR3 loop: CASSIRPSYEQYF. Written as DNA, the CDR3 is TGTGCCAGCAGTATCAGGCCCTCCTACGAGCAGTACTTC.

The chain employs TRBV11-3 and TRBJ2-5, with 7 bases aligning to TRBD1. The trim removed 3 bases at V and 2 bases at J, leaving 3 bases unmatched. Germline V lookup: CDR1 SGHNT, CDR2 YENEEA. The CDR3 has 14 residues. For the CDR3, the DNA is TGTGCCAGCAGCTTGGGACAGAAACAAGAGACCCAGTACTTC. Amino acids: CASSLGQKQETQYF.

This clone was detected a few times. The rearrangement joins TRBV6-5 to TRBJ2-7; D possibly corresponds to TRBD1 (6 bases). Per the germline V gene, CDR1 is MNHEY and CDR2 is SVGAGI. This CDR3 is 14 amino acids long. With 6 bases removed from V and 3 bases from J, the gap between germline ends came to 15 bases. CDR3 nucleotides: TGTGCCAGCAGACCCTTCGGGACAAACTACGAGCAGTACTTC. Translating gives CASRPFGTNYEQYF.

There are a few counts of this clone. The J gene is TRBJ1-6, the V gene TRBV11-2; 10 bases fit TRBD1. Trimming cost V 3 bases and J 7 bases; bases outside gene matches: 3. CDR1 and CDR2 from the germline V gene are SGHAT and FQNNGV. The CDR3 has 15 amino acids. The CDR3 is CASSFDRGLNSPLHF. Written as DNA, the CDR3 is TGTGCCAGCAGCTTCGACAGGGGGCTGAATTCACCCCTCCACTTT.